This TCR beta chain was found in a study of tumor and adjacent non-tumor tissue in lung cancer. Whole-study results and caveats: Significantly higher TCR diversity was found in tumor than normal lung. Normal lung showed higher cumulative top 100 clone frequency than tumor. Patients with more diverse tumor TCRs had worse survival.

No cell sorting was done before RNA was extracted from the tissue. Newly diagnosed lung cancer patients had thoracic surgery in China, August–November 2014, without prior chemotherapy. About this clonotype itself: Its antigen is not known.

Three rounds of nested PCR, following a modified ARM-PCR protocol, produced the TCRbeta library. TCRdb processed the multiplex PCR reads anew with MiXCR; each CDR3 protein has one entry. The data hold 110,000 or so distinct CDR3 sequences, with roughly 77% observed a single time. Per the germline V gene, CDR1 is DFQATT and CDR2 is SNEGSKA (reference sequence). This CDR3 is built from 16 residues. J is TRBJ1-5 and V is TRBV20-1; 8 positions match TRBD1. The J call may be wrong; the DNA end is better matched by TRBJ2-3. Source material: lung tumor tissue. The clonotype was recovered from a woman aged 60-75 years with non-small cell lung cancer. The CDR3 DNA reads TGCAGTGCTAGAGATGGAGGACAGGGCGGCAATCAGTCCCAGTATTTT. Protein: CSARDGGQGGNQSQYF.